This TCR beta chain emerged from a study of early T cells in non-severe SARS-CoV-2 infection. TCRdb processed the 5' RACE reads anew with MiXCR; each CDR3 protein has one entry. The sample holds fewer than 100,000 distinct CDR3 sequences, around 12% seen once. Many counts were recorded for this clonotype. The length of the CDR3 is 14 residues. The ends lost 8 bases at V and 6 bases at J; junction bases unmatched: 9. Germline V gives CDR1 MNHEY, CDR2 SMNVEV (reference sequence). This rearrangement joins TRBV27 to TRBJ2-1, with 8 nucleotides matching TRBD2. The source material was whole blood. The TCR sequence derives from an adult who was a healthcare worker with PCR-confirmed SARS-CoV-2 infection or an uninfected control (not recorded which). DNA for the CDR3: TGTGCCAGCGAGGCCGGGACTAGTCTCAATGAGCAGTTCTTC. It specifies CASEAGTSLNEQFF.